This entry describes one TCR beta chain. Method: immunoSEQ multiplex PCR; TCRdb's copy keeps in-frame clones and lacks some. The table lists 56,000 or so clones, around 88% of them singletons. Per the germline V gene, CDR1 is SGHRS and CDR2 is YFSETQ. The CDR3 loop spans 13 amino acids. Between the trimmed V and J ends, which lost 4 bases and 0 bases, there was a span of 7 bases. This entry is derived from a study of blood T cell repertoires in COVID-19. The receptor was derived from an elderly woman with active COVID-19. Sequencing was carried out using peripheral blood. V gene TRBV5-1 combines with J gene TRBJ1-2; D is undetermined. The chain's CDR3 is CASSQVPNYGYTF. DNA of the CDR3: TGCGCCAGCAGCCAGGTGCCTAACTATGGCTACACCTTC.